These 29 T cell receptor beta chains were sequenced from one sample in a study of a mutant IDH1 vaccine in newly diagnosed glioma. Clones were sequenced by immunoSEQ multiplex PCR, and TCRdb holds only the in-frame ones, with some missing. The sample lists approximately 66,000 clones, 80% to 90% occurring once. Time point here: week 35, safety follow-up. Topical imiquimod accompanied each vaccine dose, which consisted of 300 ug of mutant IDH1 20-mer peptide. Their recognized antigens are unknown. The source material was PBMCs, sampled from a glioma patient whose treatment included an IDH1 peptide vaccine. These receptors came from a man younger than 45 with glioma.

In nucleotides, the CDR3 is TGTGCCAGCTTCTCCAGGGGGGGGGCTGGCACCGGGGAGCTGTTTTTT. Protein: CASFSRGGAGTGELFF. J is TRBJ2-2 and V is TRBV5-6; perhaps D is TRBD1 or TRBD2 (7 bases each). Germline lookup yields CDR1 SGHDT and CDR2 YYEEEE. The CDR3 runs 16 residues. The V gene lost 7 bases and the J gene lost 4 bases, with 20 bases spanning the gap.

V is TRBV7-9 and J is TRBJ1-6; no clear D. The CDR3 has 17 amino acids. V shed 5 bases and J shed 0 bases, with 14 bases lying between them. Looked up from germline, CDR1 is SEHNR and CDR2 is FQNEAQ (reference sequence). The CDR3, as DNA: TGTGCCAGCAGCGGAAGAAACCGGGACTCCTATAATTCACCCCTCCACTTT. This sequence encodes CASSGRNRDSYNSPLHF.

Here the CDR3 DNA reads TGTGCCAGCAGCCGACCGGGACAGGGGGCATGGGAGCAGTACTTC. Translating gives CASSRPGQGAWEQYF. The chain combines TRBV14 with TRBJ2-7; 12 positions agree with TRBD1. The CDR3 runs to 15 residues. Germline-derived CDR1 and CDR2 are SGHDN and FVKESK. V trimming: 4 bases; J trimming: 7 bases; junction bases outside the gene matches: 8.

The V call is TRBV7-9, the J call TRBJ1-6, with TRBD1 as a possible D gene (5 bases). The germline gives CDR1 SEHNR, CDR2 FQNEAQ (reference sequence). V was pared by 0 bases and J by 8 bases, with 17 bases between. This CDR3 has 17 residues. CDR3 bases: TGTGCCAGCAGCTTAGCGGGCAGGGATCTGCGCGATTCACCCCTCCACTTT. It translates to CASSLAGRDLRDSPLHF.

This chain's CDR3 is CASRNRGTGDTEAFF. In DNA, the CDR3 is TGTGCCAGCAGGAATCGGGGGACTGGAGACACTGAAGCTTTCTTT. V gene TRBV5-6 combines with J gene TRBJ1-1; D may be TRBD1 (5 bases). The CDR3 runs 15 residues. Germline V gene lookup returns CDR1 SGHDT and CDR2 YYEEEE. V lost 5 bases, J lost 3 bases, and 17 bases lay in between.

The V call is TRBV7-2, the J call TRBJ2-7, with D perhaps matching TRBD1 or TRBD2 (5 bases each). The germline V gene encodes CDR1 SGHTA and CDR2 FQGNSA. Trimming removed 6 bases at V and 6 bases at J, with 15 bases between. The CDR3 has 13 residues. CDR3 sequence reads: CASSQRTGAEQYF. Written as DNA, the CDR3 is TGTGCCAGCAGTCAAAGGACCGGGGCCGAGCAGTACTTC.

The chain has TRBV28 and TRBJ2-7; the D call may be TRBD1 or TRBD2 (5 bases each). The CDR3 spans 15 residues. The V end lost 5 bases, the J end lost 0 bases, and 14 bases lay between the germline ends. Germline lookup yields CDR1 MDHEN and CDR2 SYDVKM. CDR3 sequence reads: CASSTPGPSSYEQYF. Written as DNA, the CDR3 is TGTGCCAGCAGTACCCCGGGACCGAGCTCCTACGAGCAGTACTTC. The whole variable domain, remainder taken from reference TRBV28 and TRBJ2-7, is DVKVTQSSRYLVKRTGEKVFLECVQDMDHENMFWYRQDPGLGLRLIYFSYDVKMKEKGDIPEGYSVSREKKERFSLILESASTNQTSMYLCASSTPGPSSYEQYFGPGTRLTVT.

This chain connects TRBV28 to TRBJ2-1, with a tentative D call TRBD2 (5 bases). Germline V gives CDR1 MDHEN, CDR2 SYDVKM. Trimming shortened V by 3 bases and J by 8 bases, and 20 bases separated the two germline ends. The CDR3 consists of 16 residues. This chain's CDR3 is CASSFLERLDGDEQFF. In nucleotides, the CDR3 is TGTGCCAGCAGTTTCTTGGAGCGGTTGGACGGGGATGAGCAGTTCTTC.

The rearrangement links TRBV2 to TRBJ2-2; D unclear. The CDR3 runs 15 residues. Germline V gene data show CDR1 as SNHLY and CDR2 as FYNNEI. V was trimmed by 3 bases and J by 6 bases, leaving 14 bases between them. The CDR3 coding sequence is TGTGCCAGCAGTGACCGGCAGACAATCGCCGGGGAGCTGTTTTTT. The encoded protein is CASSDRQTIAGELFF. Full variable domain (outside the CDR3, taken from reference TRBV2 and TRBJ2-2): EPEVTQTPSHQVTQMGQEVILRCVPISNHLYFYWYRQILGQKVEFLVSFYNNEISEKSEIFDDQFSVERPDGSNFTLKIRSTKLEDSAMYFCASSDRQTIAGELFFGEGSRLTVL.

The chain combines TRBV19 with TRBJ2-7; maybe TRBD2 (5 bases). The CDR3 consists of 14 residues. V lost 8 bases to trimming and J lost 5 bases, with 19 bases between them. Germline CDR1 reads LNHDA; CDR2 reads SQIVND (reference sequence). CDR3 coding DNA: TGTGCCAGTTCGCCGGGCGGCGGGCCCAACGAGCAGTACTTC. This translates into CASSPGGGPNEQYF.

The chain has TRBV7-7 and TRBJ2-1, with 7 bases fitting TRBD2. With V trimmed by 5 bases and J by 8 bases, 6 bases remained unmatched. Germline lookup yields CDR1 SSHAT and CDR2 FNYEAQ (reference sequence). The CDR3 length is 13 residues. Here the CDR3 DNA reads TGTGCCAGCAGCAGAGGACTAGGGTATGAGCAGTTCTTC. Its protein is CASSRGLGYEQFF.

The gene calls are TRBV18 and TRBJ1-1; D gene uncertain. Germline V CDR1 and CDR2: KGHSH, LQKENI. The V and J ends lost 2 bases and 1 base respectively, with 5 bases between them. The CDR3 contains 13 residues. This CDR3 reads CASSPIGNTEAFF. The CDR3 DNA sequence: TGTGCCAGCTCACCAATCGGGAACACTGAAGCTTTCTTT. The full variable domain, in which reference TRBV18 and TRBJ1-1 provide the parts outside the CDR3, is NAGVMQNPRHLVRRRGQEARLRCSPMKGHSHVYWYRQLPEEGLKFMVYLQKENIIDESGMPKERFSAEFPKEGPSILRIQQVVRGDSAAYFCASSPIGNTEAFFGQGTRLTVV.

In this sample, this clone turned up once. The gene calls are TRBV7-6 and TRBJ2-7; 8 nucleotides agree with TRBD1. The CDR3 sequence is 14 residues long. J lost 1 base, V lost 2 bases, and 1 base had no gene match. CDR1 and CDR2 (germline): SGHVS, FNYEAQ. The CDR3 protein is CASSLRQGSYEQYF. The CDR3 coding sequence is TGTGCCAGCAGCTTAAGACAGGGGTCCTACGAGCAGTACTTC. The full variable domain, rest sourced from reference TRBV7-6 and TRBJ2-7, is GAGVSQSPRYKVTKRGQDVALRCDPISGHVSLYWYRQALGQGPEFLTYFNYEAQQDKSGLPNDRFSAERPEGSISTLTIQRTEQRDSAMYRCASSLRQGSYEQYFGPGTRLTVT.

This chain uses TRBV5-4 with TRBJ2-7, with 10 bases aligning to TRBD1. Trimming cost V 4 bases and J 6 bases; bases outside gene matches: 4. The CDR3 covers 13 residues. Germline CDR1 SGHNT, CDR2 YYREEE (reference sequence). CDR3 nucleotide sequence: TGTGCCAGCAGCAGACAGGGGGCCGGCGAGCAGTACTTC. It specifies CASSRQGAGEQYF. Based on the CDR3 plus reference TRBV5-4 and TRBJ2-7, the full variable domain is ETGVTQSPTHLIKTRGQQVTLRCSSQSGHNTVSWYQQALGQGPQFIFQYYREEENGRGNFPPRFSGLQFPNYSSELNVNALELDDSALYLCASSRQGAGEQYFGPGTRLTVT.

The chain has TRBV15 and TRBJ1-6, with D possibly TRBD1 on 6 matching bases. CDR1 and CDR2 (germline): LNHNV, YYDKDF (reference sequence). The CDR3 contains 15 residues. The V and J ends lost 5 bases and 1 base respectively, with 9 bases between them. Here the CDR3 reads CATSPGQSYNSPLHF. The CDR3 bases are TGTGCCACCAGCCCAGGACAGTCCTATAATTCACCCCTCCACTTT. The entire variable domain, with the rest obtained from reference TRBV15 and TRBJ1-6, is as follows: DAMVIQNPRYQVTQFGKPVTLSCSQTLNHNVMYWYQQKSSQAPKLLFHYYDKDFNNEADTPDNFQSRRPNTSFCFLDIRSPGLGDTAMYLCATSPGQSYNSPLHFGNGTRLTVT.

This clone was observed a handful of times. The V gene is TRBV6-6, the J gene TRBJ1-2; D is unclear. The CDR3 covers 15 residues. The V and J ends lost 1 base and 6 bases respectively, with 15 bases between them. CDR1 and CDR2 from the germline V gene are MNHNY and SVGAGI (reference sequence). In DNA, the CDR3 is TGTGCCAGCAGTTACTTCGGGCTCGGAGGGAATGGCTACACCTTC. It specifies CASSYFGLGGNGYTF.

The J gene is TRBJ1-1, the V gene TRBV2; D is possibly TRBD1 (5 bases). Germline loops: CDR1 SNHLY, CDR2 FYNNEI. V was pared by 1 base and J by 3 bases, with 9 bases between. This CDR3 contains 14 residues. DNA for the CDR3: TGTGCCAGCAGTGAAGGGGGGTCGGACACTGAAGCTTTCTTT. It translates to CASSEGGSDTEAFF.

This clone was seen once. The chain joins TRBV9 to TRBJ1-6; 10 bases are a match to TRBD1. J lost 7 bases, V lost 3 bases, and 7 bases had no gene match. Germline V gene sequence: CDR1 SGDLS, CDR2 YYNGEE. The CDR3 spans 16 residues. CDR3 sequence (DNA): TGTGCCAGCAGCGCGGGGACAGGGGTAGAGAATTCACCCCTCCACTTT. It codes for CASSAGTGVENSPLHF.

The V gene is TRBV11-2, the J gene TRBJ2-7; D uncertain. The length of the CDR3 is 15 residues. V lost 0 bases and J 3 bases, leaving 12 bases between the germline ends. In germline, CDR1 is SGHAT, CDR2 FQNNGV. The CDR3 DNA reads as TGTGCCAGCAGCTTAGATAGTTCAGGAAACTACGAGCAGTACTTC. It specifies CASSLDSSGNYEQYF.

The chain uses TRBV7-9 and TRBJ1-5; 9 bases map to TRBD1. The CDR3 is 16 residues long. The V segment lost 7 bases and the J segment 4 bases; nucleotides outside the gene matches: 11. Looked up from germline, CDR1 is SEHNR and CDR2 is FQNEAQ (reference sequence). The CDR3 sequence is CASTQVGTGLNQPQHF. CDR3 DNA sequence: TGTGCCAGCACCCAGGTAGGGACAGGGCTAAATCAGCCCCAGCATTTT.

The genes are TRBV10-2 and TRBJ1-2; a weak D match, TRBD1 (5 bases). The germline gives CDR1 WSHSY, CDR2 SAAADI. V was cut by 3 bases and J by 3 bases, with 8 bases left in between. This CDR3 spans 13 amino acids. The CDR3 DNA follows: TGCGCCAGCAGTGACCAGGGAGACTATGGCTACACCTTC. Protein sequence: CASSDQGDYGYTF.

The chain links TRBV30 to TRBJ2-7, with a tentative D call TRBD2 (6 bases). This CDR3 has 17 amino acids. V was cut by 2 bases and J by 6 bases, with 26 bases left in between. Per germline, CDR1 GTSNPN and CDR2 SVGIG (reference sequence). In DNA form, the CDR3 reads TGTGCCTGGAGTTTGACGCTCCAGGGATCCTACGGGGGCGAGCAGTACTTC. Protein sequence: CAWSLTLQGSYGGEQYF.

V and J are TRBV7-9 and TRBJ1-2; 10 bases fit TRBD1. Germline V gives CDR1 SEHNR, CDR2 FQNEAQ (reference sequence). V was pared by 1 base and J by 4 bases, with 0 bases of the junction left unmatched. The CDR3 runs 14 residues. Written as DNA, the CDR3 is TGTGCCAGCAGCTTAGGGACAGGGGGCTATGGCTACACCTTC. Amino acid sequence: CASSLGTGGYGYTF.

The chain employs TRBV4-2 and TRBJ2-5; TRBD2 matches 10 bases. The CDR3 spans 19 residues. Germline loops: CDR1 LGHNA, CDR2 YNFKEQ. The V gene end was trimmed by 0 bases and the J gene end by 6 bases; junction bases not matched to a gene: 16. CDR3 sequence: CASSQEGGRGTSVFQTQYF. Here the CDR3 DNA reads TGTGCCAGCAGCCAAGAAGGAGGAAGGGGGACTAGCGTTTTCCAGACCCAGTACTTC.

This clone has only one observation. This chain uses TRBV5-4 with TRBJ2-5, with 9 bases fitting TRBD2. The CDR3 extends over 17 amino acids. Trimming removed 3 bases from V and 1 base from J; junction bases left unmatched: 10. CDR1 is SGHNT, CDR2 YYREEE, per germline (reference sequence). The CDR3 coding sequence is TGTGCCAGCAGCTGGGGGGGGACTAGCCCAGTCCAAGAGACCCAGTACTTC. Translation gives CASSWGGTSPVQETQYF.

This sequence joins TRBV11-2 and TRBJ2-7; 7 bases are a match to TRBD1. Trimming cost V 3 bases and J 2 bases; bases outside gene matches: 1. This CDR3 region has 13 residues. Germline values: CDR1 SGHAT, CDR2 FQNNGV. CDR3 DNA sequence: TGTGCCAGCAGCTTGGGACAGACCTACGAGCAGTACTTC. This sequence encodes CASSLGQTYEQYF.

The rearrangement links TRBV5-1 to TRBJ1-2, with TRBD1 identical over 9 bases. Germline V gene sequence: CDR1 SGHRS, CDR2 YFSETQ. Germline trimming cut 0 bases from V and 3 bases from J; bases unmatched to any gene: 3. The CDR3 is 15 residues long. Here the CDR3 reads CASSLGTGADYGYTF. The CDR3 DNA is TGCGCCAGCAGCTTGGGGACAGGGGCGGACTATGGCTACACCTTC.

V and J are TRBV5-1 and TRBJ1-1; 7 bases agree with TRBD1. The CDR3 loop spans 11 amino acids. In germline, CDR1 is SGHRS, CDR2 YFSETQ. Unmatched junction bases numbered 5, after V lost 7 bases and J lost 8 bases. CDR3 loop: CASRGTAEAFF. CDR3 nucleotides: TGCGCCAGCCGTGGGACAGCAGAAGCTTTCTTT.

The rearrangement uses TRBV9 and TRBJ1-2; TRBD1 matches 11 bases. Germline lookup yields CDR1 SGDLS and CDR2 YYNGEE. J gave up 1 base and V 4 bases, and 3 bases lay outside the gene matches. This CDR3 region has 15 residues. DNA for the CDR3: TGTGCCAGCAGCTTGGGGACAGGGGGTAACTATGGCTACACCTTC. It translates to CASSLGTGGNYGYTF.